Each of the 20 T cell receptor beta chains below was sequenced from the same sample in a study of post-analysis software for immune sequencing data. The TCR beta cDNA libraries carried unique molecular identifiers. One entry per CDR3 protein, called by TCRdb with MiXCR from the PCR reads. The data show roughly 160,000 distinct CDR3 sequences, 35% to 40% seen once. Sequences were derived from blood, sampled after autologous hematopoietic stem cell transplantation. These receptors were obtained from a girl between 10 and 17 years old with multiple sclerosis.

The chain has TRBV3-1 and TRBJ2-7; D uncertain. Germline V gene lookup returns CDR1 LGHDT and CDR2 YNNKEL (reference sequence). The CDR3 covers 14 residues. Trimming removed 2 bases from V and 0 bases from J, with 8 bases in between. The DNA of the CDR3 is TGTGCCAGCAGCCAATCGGACCGCTCCTACGAGCAGTACTTC. It is translated as CASSQSDRSYEQYF.

The chain links TRBV27 to TRBJ1-6, with a weak D call TRBD1 (5 bases). The V gene lost 2 bases and the J gene lost 0 bases, with 14 bases spanning the gap. The CDR3 runs to 18 residues. Germline V gene sequence: CDR1 MNHEY, CDR2 SMNVEV (reference sequence). The CDR3 DNA follows: TGTGCCAGCAGTTTAGTGGGGGGGGGAAGCTCCTATAATTCACCCCTCCACTTT. This codes for CASSLVGGGSSYNSPLHF.

The genes are TRBV20-1 and TRBJ2-7, with 8 positions matching TRBD2. Trimming at V came to 6 bases and at J to 0 bases, leaving 7 bases not matched to a gene. The CDR3 loop spans 14 amino acids. In germline, CDR1 is DFQATT, CDR2 SNEGSKA (reference sequence). This CDR3 reads CSALASGFSYEQYF. In nucleotides, the CDR3 is TGCAGTGCCCTCGCTAGCGGGTTCTCCTACGAGCAGTACTTC.

The V call is TRBV3-1, the J call TRBJ1-2; D call uncertain. Trimming removed 1 base at V and 2 bases at J, with 5 bases between. Germline-derived CDR1 and CDR2 are LGHDT and YNNKEL (reference sequence). This CDR3 has 13 residues. CDR3 sequence (DNA): TGTGCCAGCAGCCAAGGGGCAAACTATGGCTACACCTTC. Translating it yields CASSQGANYGYTF.

This clonotype showed up just a few times. V gene TRBV21-1 combines with J gene TRBJ2-1; TRBD1 is the table's D call, not checked against the DNA. TRBV21-1 constitutes a pseudogene. The CDR3 length is 16 residues. For the CDR3, the DNA is TGTGCCAGCAGCAAAGGGGGCCAGGGCCCCTACAATGAGCAGTTCTTC. This translates into CASSKGGQGPYNEQFF.

The J gene is TRBJ2-1, the V gene TRBV29-1, with D hard to call. The CDR3 totals 12 residues. Looked up from germline, CDR1 is SQVTM and CDR2 is ANQGSEA. V lost 2 bases and J lost 0, with 2 bases in between. The CDR3 coding sequence is TGCAGCGTTGAACCCTCCTACAATGAGCAGTTCTTC. It codes for CSVEPSYNEQFF.

V is TRBV7-2 and J is TRBJ2-1; 10 positions match TRBD2. Matching the DNA end better, TRBJ2-7 makes the J call doubtful. In germline, CDR1 is SGHTA, CDR2 FQGNSA. CDR3 length: 17 amino acids. This CDR3 reads CASSLPLAGALYNEQYF. CDR3 coding DNA: TGTGCCAGCAGCTTACCCCTAGCGGGAGCTCTCTACAATGAGCAGTACTTC.

This clonotype appeared many times. J is TRBJ1-2 and V is TRBV7-2; D is uncertain. This CDR3 spans 13 amino acids. Germline V lookup: CDR1 SGHTA, CDR2 FQGNSA. The germline V and J ends were trimmed by 0 bases and 5 bases, with 7 bases remaining between them. The CDR3 here is CASSLARQYGYTF. The CDR3 region has the DNA TGTGCCAGCAGCTTAGCGCGGCAGTATGGCTACACCTTC.

V usage is TRBV6-2 or TRBV6-3 and J usage is TRBJ2-1; D unclear. With 3 bases removed from V and 9 bases from J, the gap between germline ends came to 12 bases. Germline lookup yields CDR1 MNHEY and CDR2 SVGEGT. This CDR3 has 13 residues. The CDR3 DNA follows: TGTGCCAGCAGTTATAGCTCATCCGGTGAGCAGTTCTTC. Protein: CASSYSSSGEQFF.

Remarks on this clonotype: The junction differs from germline at one of its ends, possibly a read error. This rearrangement joins TRBV29-1 to TRBJ2-5; 10 nucleotides agree with TRBD1. CDR3 size: 14 residues. The germline V gene has CDR1 SQVTM and CDR2 ANQGSEA. As DNA, the CDR3 is TGCAGCGTGGGAGGACAGGGGGTCAAAGAGACCCGGTACTTC. Protein product: CSVGGQGVKETRYF.

Comment on this clonotype: A much larger clone lies one base from this, so it may be a read error. J is TRBJ1-1 and V is TRBV4-1; 8 bases are a match to TRBD1. The J segment lost 4 bases and the V segment lost 0 bases, leaving 4 bases of the junction unmatched. This CDR3 comprises 15 residues. Germline V gene sequence: CDR1 MGHRA, CDR2 YSYEKL. The CDR3 DNA reads TGCGCCAGCAGCCAAGATACAGGGGGGACCACTGAAGCTTTCTTT. Encoded protein: CASSQDTGGTTEAFF.

The chain is built from TRBV12-3 or TRBV12-4 and TRBJ1-1; D not certain. Trimming stripped 6 bases from V and 3 bases from J, with 14 bases between. This CDR3 spans 14 amino acids. The CDR3 DNA reads as TGTGCCAGCAGCAGACCCCCGACCTACACTGAAGCTTTCTTT. It codes for CASSRPPTYTEAFF.

This clonotype showed up just once. The chain links TRBV29-1 to TRBJ2-7; TRBD1 might be the D (5 bases). Germline V gene data show CDR1 as SQVTM and CDR2 as ANQGSEA. This CDR3 has 12 residues. Trimming took 3 bases from V and 5 from J, leaving 11 bases between them. This CDR3 reads CSVDQGIHEQYF. The CDR3 region has the DNA TGCAGCGTTGATCAGGGAATCCACGAGCAGTACTTC.

This clonotype was found a few times. The chain joins TRBV20-1 to TRBJ1-4; D remains ambiguous. V shed 0 bases and J shed 7 bases, with 21 bases lying between them. Germline V CDR1 and CDR2: DFQATT, SNEGSKA (reference sequence). CDR3 length: 17 residues. CDR3 amino acids: CSARDPTLTLRREKLFF. As DNA, the CDR3 is TGCAGTGCTAGAGATCCGACCTTGACATTACGGCGTGAAAAACTGTTTTTT.

This clonotype turned up a few times. V usage is TRBV24-1 and J usage is TRBJ2-7, with TRBD1 matching over 9 bases. The CDR3 extends over 15 amino acids. V shed 7 bases, J shed 3 bases, and the junction held 9 bases outside the gene matches. In germline, CDR1 is KGHDR, CDR2 SFDVKD. CDR3 coding DNA: TGTGCCACCAGCTCAACAGGGGGCGCGAACTACGAGCAGTACTTC. Translated, it gives CATSSTGGANYEQYF.

This clonotype was recorded at least ten times. The rearrangement links TRBV7-2 to TRBJ1-2; D is unresolved. The ends were cut back, 5 bases at V and 6 bases at J, with 10 bases in the middle. The CDR3 spans 12 residues. The germline V gene encodes CDR1 SGHTA and CDR2 FQGNSA. CDR3 region: CASSERTDGYTF. The CDR3 DNA follows: TGTGCCAGCAGCGAGCGTACAGATGGCTACACCTTC.

This chain links TRBV9 with TRBJ1-6; D not certain. Trimming stripped 4 bases from V and 9 bases from J, with 8 bases between. Per the germline V gene, CDR1 is SGDLS and CDR2 is YYNGEE. The CDR3 consists of 12 residues. In DNA, the CDR3 is TGTGCCAGCAGCCTCCCTTCTTCACCCCTCCACTTT. Its translation: CASSLPSSPLHF.

The gene calls are TRBV7-9 and TRBJ2-7, with TRBD1 matching over 7 bases. The trim removed 7 bases at V and 0 bases at J, leaving 6 bases unmatched. CDR3 length: 14 residues. Germline V gene data show CDR1 as SEHNR and CDR2 as FQNEAQ (reference sequence). DNA for the CDR3: TGTGCCAGCACCGAGGACAGGACCTCCTACGAGCAGTACTTC. It specifies CASTEDRTSYEQYF.

This chain uses TRBV7-2 with TRBJ1-2; tentatively, D is TRBD1 (6 bases). The CDR3 has 16 amino acids. V lost 0 bases and J 5 bases, leaving 16 bases between the germline ends. CDR1 and CDR2 (germline): SGHTA, FQGNSA. CDR3 loop: CASSLARGGSGYGYTF. CDR3 sequence (DNA): TGTGCCAGCAGCTTAGCAAGGGGGGGCTCGGGATATGGCTACACCTTC. The variable domain in full, completed from reference TRBV7-2 and TRBJ1-2, reads GAGVSQSPSNKVTEKGKDVELRCDPISGHTALYWYRQSLGQGLEFLIYFQGNSAPDKSGLPSDRFSAERTGGSVSTLTIQRTQQEDSAVYLCASSLARGGSGYGYTFGSGTRLTVV.

The rearrangement uses TRBV7-9 and TRBJ1-2, with D tentatively TRBD1 (6 bases). Trimming left V 1 base short and J 8 bases short, with 8 bases between. CDR1 and CDR2 from the germline V gene are SEHNR and FQNEAQ (reference sequence). The CDR3 is 12 amino acids. The CDR3 reads CASSLDGGGYTF. CDR3 nucleotide sequence: TGTGCCAGCAGCTTAGATGGGGGCGGCTACACCTTC.